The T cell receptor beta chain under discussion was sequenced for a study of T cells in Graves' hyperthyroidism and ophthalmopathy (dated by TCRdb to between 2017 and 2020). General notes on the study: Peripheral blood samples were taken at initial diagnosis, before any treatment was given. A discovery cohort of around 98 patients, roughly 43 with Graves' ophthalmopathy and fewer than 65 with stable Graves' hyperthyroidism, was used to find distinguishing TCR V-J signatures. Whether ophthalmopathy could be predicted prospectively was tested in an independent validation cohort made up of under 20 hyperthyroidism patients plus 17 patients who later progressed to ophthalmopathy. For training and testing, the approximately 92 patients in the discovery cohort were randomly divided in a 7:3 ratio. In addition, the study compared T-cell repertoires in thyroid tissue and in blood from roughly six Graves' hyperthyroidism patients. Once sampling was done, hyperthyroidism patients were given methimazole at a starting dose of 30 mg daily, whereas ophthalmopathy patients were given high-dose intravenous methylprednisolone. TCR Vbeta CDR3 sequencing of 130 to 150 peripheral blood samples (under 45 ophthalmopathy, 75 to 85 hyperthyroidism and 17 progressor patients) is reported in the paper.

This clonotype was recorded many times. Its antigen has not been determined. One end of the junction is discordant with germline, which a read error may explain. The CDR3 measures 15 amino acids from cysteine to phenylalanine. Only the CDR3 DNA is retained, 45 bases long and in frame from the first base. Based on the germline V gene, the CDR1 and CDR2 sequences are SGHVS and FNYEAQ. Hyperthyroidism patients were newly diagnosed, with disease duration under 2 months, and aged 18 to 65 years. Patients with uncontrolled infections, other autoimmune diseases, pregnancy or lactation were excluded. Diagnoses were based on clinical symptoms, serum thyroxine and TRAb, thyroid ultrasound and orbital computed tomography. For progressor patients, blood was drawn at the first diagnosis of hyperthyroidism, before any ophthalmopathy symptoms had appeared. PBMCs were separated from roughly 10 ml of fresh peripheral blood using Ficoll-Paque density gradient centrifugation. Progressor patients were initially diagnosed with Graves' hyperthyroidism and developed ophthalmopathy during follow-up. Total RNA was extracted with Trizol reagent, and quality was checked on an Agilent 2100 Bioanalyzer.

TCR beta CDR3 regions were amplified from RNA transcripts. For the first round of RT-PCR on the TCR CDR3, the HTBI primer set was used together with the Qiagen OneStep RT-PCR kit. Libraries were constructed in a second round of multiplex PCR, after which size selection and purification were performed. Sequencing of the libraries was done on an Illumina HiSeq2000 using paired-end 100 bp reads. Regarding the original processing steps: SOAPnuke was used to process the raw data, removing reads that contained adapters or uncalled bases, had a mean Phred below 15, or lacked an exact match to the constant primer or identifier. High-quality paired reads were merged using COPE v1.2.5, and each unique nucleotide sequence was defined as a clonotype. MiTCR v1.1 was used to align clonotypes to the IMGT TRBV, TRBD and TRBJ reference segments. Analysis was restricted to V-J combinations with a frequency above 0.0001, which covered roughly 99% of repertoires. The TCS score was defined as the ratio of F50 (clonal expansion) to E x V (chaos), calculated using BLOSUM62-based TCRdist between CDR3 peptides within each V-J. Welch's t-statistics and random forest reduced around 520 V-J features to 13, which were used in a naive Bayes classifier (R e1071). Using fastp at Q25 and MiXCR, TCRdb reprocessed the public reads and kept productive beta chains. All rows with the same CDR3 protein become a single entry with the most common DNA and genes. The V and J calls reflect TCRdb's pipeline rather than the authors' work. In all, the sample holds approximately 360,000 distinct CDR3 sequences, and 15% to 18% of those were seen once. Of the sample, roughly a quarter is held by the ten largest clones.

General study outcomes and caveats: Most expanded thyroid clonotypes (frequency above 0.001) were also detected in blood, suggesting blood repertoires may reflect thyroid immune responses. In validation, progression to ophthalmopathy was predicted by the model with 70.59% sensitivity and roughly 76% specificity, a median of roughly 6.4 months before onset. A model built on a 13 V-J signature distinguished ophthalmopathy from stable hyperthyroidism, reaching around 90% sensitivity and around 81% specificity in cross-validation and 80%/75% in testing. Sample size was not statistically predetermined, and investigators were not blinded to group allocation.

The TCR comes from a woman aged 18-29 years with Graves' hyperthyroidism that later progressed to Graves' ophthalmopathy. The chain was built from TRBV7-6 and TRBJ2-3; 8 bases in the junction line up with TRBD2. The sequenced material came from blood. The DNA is TGTGCCAGAAGCTTAAAAGCGGGAGCCCCAGATACGCAGTATTTT. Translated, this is CARSLKAGAPDTQYF.